This TCR beta chain appears in the sequencing data of a study of Ad26.COV2.S vaccination and SARS-CoV-2 variants (TCRdb year 2021). At the level of the whole study: Donors in the vaccine arm were drawn from COV1001, a multicentre, randomized, double-blind, placebo-controlled phase I-IIa trial testing Ad26.COV2.S in healthy adults. Ad26.COV2.S was administered intramuscularly at 5 x 10^10 or 1 x 10^11 viral particles, either as a single shot or as two shots given 56 days apart. The specificity and breadth of SARS-CoV-2-reactive T cell receptors after Ad26.COV2.S vaccination were assessed by TCRbeta repertoire sequencing. A total of approximately 32 samples were included in the TCR-sequenced set, comprising roughly 19 Ad26.COV2.S vaccine recipients, 5 placebo recipients and 8 SARS-CoV-2 convalescent individuals. Trial participants were randomized into five groups of five, in which low-dose or high-dose Ad26.COV2.S was given once or twice, or placebo was given on both occasions. Throughout the experiments and outcome assessment, investigators stayed blinded to trial group allocation.

The CDR3, from cysteine to phenylalanine, totals 16 residues. The entry retains the CDR3 DNA only, 48 bases that are in frame from base 1. The CDR1 and CDR2 encoded by the germline V gene (reference sequence) are SGHNT and YYREEE. At the junction V is shortened by 4 bases and J by 6 bases; bases outside the gene matches: 14. The immunoSEQ Assay was used to sequence TCRbeta CDR3 regions. After extraction, genomic DNA underwent amplification by bias-controlled multiplex PCR, followed by high-throughput sequencing. The authors' analysis ran thus. To quantify the absolute abundance of every unique TCRbeta CDR3 region, sequences were collapsed and filtered. T cell fraction was estimated by normalization of TCRbeta template counts to usable DNA, with usable DNA being measured through amplification of reference genes present in all nucleated cells. Repertoire TCRs were annotated as SARS-CoV-2-specific by exact matching of V gene, CDR3 amino acid sequence and J gene to a known reactive TCR set. The reference SARS-CoV-2 TCR set came from MIRA and was filtered for enrichment in COVID-19-positive ImmuneCODE repertoires, removing public or cross-reactive TCRs. Drawing on the MIRA antigens, annotated TCRs were analysed further at the level of specific ORF or position within ORF. Breadth was defined as annotated unique rearrangements over total unique productive rearrangements; depth was the summed frequency of those rearrangements. Group comparisons of TCR breadth used two-sided Wilcoxon rank-sum tests. As stored in TCRdb, this immuneACCESS dataset retains in-frame rearrangements with V and J assigned. A fraction of the clones does not appear; measured against another copy, unresolved V genes explain less than half of the discrepancy, and the remainder lacks a known reason. D and trimming come from the DNA, and the V and J calls and clone size come from that table. The sample table shows 300,000 to 500,000 clones, and less than 90% are seen once. Of the sample, roughly 3.2% falls within the top ten clones.

Taken with the paper, the label for treatment or condition translates to: about 20 received Ad26.COV2.S at low or high dose, single or two shots; 5 received placebo; per-sample allocation not given. For vaccine and placebo recipients, the sequenced repertoires came from samples collected on day 63 after the first injection. Cohort 1b enrolled around 23 adults aged 18-55 years at a single site in Boston, USA, between 29 July and 7 August 2020. Ad26.COV2.S consisted of a replication-incompetent adenovirus type 26 vector by which a prefusion-stabilized SARS-CoV-2 spike protein from the original Wuhan strain was expressed. Notes on this clone: The specificity of this receptor is unknown. No base qualities exist here, and no much larger clone lies one base off it.

Findings and caveats that apply to the study as a whole: After vaccination, spike-specific CD8+ and CD4+ T cell responses were reported to show substantial breadth. The study lacked the statistical power to compare responses across vaccine doses or regimens. The authors noted that total T cell responses may have been underestimated by the TCR breadth and depth analyses. Ad26.COV2.S recipients had higher spike-specific TCR breadth than placebo recipients (P = 0.0014). Non-spike TCR breadth was comparable between vaccine and placebo recipients, consistent with the vaccine containing only spike.

The V and J genes are TRBV5-4 and TRBJ2-7, with TRBD2 matching 9 junction bases. The source was peripheral blood, collected in a trial of Ad26.COV2.S vaccine versus placebo. This receptor was identified in a person between 18 and 65 years old who received the Ad26.COV2.S COVID-19 vaccine or a placebo. The CDR3 corresponds to CASSPVPPAGGSEQYF. The bases read TGTGCCAGCAGCCCGGTTCCTCCAGCGGGGGGTAGCGAGCAGTACTTC.